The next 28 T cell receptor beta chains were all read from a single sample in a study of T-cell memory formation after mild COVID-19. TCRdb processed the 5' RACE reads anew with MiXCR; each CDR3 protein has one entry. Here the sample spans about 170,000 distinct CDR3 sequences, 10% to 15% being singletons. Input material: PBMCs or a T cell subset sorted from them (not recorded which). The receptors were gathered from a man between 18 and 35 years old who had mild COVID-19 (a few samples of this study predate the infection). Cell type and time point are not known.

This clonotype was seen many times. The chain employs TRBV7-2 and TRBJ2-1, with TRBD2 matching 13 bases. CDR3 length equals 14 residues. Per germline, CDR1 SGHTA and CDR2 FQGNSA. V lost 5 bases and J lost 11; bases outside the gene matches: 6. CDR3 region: CASSPTSGGPKQFF. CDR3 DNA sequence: TGTGCCAGCAGCCCGACTAGCGGGGGGCCCAAGCAGTTCTTC.

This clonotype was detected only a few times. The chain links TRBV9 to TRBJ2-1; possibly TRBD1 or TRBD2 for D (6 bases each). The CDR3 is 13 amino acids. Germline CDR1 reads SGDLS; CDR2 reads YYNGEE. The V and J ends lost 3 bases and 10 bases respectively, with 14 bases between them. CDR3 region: CASSGTGAPEQFF. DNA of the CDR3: TGTGCCAGCAGCGGGACGGGGGCTCCCGAGCAGTTCTTC.

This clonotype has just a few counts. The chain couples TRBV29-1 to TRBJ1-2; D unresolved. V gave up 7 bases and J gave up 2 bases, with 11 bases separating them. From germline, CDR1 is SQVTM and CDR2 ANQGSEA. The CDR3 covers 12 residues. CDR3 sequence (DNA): TGCAGCGCTAGCGCGGGGAACTATGGCTACACCTTC. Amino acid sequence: CSASAGNYGYTF.

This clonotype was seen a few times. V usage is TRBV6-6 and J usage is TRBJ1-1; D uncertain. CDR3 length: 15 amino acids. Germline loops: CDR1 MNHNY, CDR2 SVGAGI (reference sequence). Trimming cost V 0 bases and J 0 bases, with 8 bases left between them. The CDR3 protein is CASSYSRQMNTEAFF. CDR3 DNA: TGTGCCAGCAGTTACTCAAGGCAGATGAACACTGAAGCTTTCTTT.

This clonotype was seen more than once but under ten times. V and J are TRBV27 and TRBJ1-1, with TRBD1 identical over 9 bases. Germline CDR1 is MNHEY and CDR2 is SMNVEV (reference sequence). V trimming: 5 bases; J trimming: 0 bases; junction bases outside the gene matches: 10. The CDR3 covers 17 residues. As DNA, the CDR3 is TGTGCCAGCAGTCGGGAACAGGGGGCCACAATGAACACTGAAGCTTTCTTT. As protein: CASSREQGATMNTEAFF.

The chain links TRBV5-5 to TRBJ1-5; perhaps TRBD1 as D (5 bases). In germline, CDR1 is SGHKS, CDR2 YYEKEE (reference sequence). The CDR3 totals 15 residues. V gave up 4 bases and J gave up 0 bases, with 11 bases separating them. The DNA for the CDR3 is TGTGCCAGCAGCCGAGACAGTTATAGCAATCAGCCCCAGCATTTT. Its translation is CASSRDSYSNQPQHF.

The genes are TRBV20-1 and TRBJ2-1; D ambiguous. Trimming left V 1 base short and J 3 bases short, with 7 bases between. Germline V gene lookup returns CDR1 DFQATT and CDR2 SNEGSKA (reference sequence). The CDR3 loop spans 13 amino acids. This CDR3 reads CSARANGYNEQFF. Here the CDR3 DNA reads TGCAGTGCTAGAGCCAATGGCTACAATGAGCAGTTCTTC.

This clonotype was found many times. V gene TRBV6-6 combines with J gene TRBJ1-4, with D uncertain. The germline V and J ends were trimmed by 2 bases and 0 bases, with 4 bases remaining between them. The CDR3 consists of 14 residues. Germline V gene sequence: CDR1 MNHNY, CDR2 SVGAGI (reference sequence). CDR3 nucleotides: TGTGCCAGCAGTTACCTTGCAACTAATGAAAAACTGTTTTTT. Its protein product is CASSYLATNEKLFF.

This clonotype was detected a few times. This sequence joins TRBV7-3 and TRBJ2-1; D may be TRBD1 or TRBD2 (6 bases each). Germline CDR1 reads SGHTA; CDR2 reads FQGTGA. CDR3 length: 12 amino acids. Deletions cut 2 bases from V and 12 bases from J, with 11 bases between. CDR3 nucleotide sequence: TGTGCCAGCAGCTTATTGGGGGGCCCGCAGTTCTTC. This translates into CASSLLGGPQFF.

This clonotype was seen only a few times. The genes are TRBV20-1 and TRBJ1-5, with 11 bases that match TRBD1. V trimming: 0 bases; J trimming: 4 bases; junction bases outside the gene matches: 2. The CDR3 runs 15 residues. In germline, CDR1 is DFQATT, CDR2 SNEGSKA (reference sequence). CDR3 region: CSAREGQGANQPQHF. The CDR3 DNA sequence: TGCAGTGCTAGAGAAGGACAGGGGGCAAATCAGCCCCAGCATTTT.

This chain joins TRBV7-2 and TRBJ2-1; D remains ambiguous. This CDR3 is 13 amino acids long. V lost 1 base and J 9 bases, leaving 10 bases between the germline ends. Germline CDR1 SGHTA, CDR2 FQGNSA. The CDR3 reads CASSLERRSEQFF. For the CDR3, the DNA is TGTGCCAGCAGCTTAGAGAGACGAAGTGAGCAGTTCTTC.

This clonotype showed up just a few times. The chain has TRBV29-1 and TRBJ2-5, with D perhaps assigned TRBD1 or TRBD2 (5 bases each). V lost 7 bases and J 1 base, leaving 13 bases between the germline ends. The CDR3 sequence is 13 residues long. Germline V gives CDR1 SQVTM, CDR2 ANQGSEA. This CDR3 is CSGARGFQETQYF. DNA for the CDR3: TGCAGCGGCGCCCGGGGCTTCCAAGAGACCCAGTACTTC.

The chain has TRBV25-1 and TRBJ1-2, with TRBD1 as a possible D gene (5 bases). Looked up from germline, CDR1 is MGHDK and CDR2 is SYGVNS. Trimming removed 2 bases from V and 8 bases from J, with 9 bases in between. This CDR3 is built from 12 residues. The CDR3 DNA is TGTGCCAGCAGTGAAGCAGGGAAGGGCTACACCTTC. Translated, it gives CASSEAGKGYTF.

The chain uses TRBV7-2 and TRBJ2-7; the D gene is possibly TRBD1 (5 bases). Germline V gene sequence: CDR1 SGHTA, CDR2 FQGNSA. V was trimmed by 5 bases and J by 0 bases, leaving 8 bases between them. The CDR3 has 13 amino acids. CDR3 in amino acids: CASSRQPSYEQYV. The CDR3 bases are TGTGCCAGCAGCCGACAGCCCTCCTACGAGCAGTACGTC.

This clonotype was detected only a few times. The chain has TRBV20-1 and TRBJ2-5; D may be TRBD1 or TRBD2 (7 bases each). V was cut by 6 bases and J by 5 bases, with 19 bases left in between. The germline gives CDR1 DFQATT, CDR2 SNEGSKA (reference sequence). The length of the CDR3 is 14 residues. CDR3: CSAKKNRGGETQYF. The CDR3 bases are TGCAGTGCGAAAAAAAACAGGGGAGGGGAGACCCAGTACTTC.

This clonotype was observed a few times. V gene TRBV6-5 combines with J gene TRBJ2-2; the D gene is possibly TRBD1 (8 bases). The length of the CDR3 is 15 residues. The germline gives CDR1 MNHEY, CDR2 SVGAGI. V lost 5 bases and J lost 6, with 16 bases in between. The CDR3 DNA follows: TGTGCCAGCAGTAACGACAGGGGAGGGGCCGGGGAGCTGTTTTTT. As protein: CASSNDRGGAGELFF.

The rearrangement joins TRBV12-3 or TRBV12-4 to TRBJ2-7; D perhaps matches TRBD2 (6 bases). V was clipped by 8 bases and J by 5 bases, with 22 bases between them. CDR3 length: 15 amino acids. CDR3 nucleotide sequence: TGTGCCAGCTCCCACCGCGGGGCAGTGGCCCACGAGCAGTACTTC. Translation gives CASSHRGAVAHEQYF.

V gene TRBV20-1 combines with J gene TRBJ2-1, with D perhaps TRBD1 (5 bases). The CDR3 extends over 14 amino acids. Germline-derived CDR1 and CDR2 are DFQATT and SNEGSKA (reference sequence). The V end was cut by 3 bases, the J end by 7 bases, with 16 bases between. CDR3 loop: CSARGQGVRNEQFF. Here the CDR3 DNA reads TGCAGTGCTAGGGGCCAAGGGGTTCGGAATGAGCAGTTCTTC.

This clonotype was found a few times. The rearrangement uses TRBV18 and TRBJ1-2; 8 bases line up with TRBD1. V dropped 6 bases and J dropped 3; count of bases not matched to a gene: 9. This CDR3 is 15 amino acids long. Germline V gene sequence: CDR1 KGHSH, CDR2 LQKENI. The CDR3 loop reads CASSQAPTGDYGYTF. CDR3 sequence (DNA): TGTGCCAGCTCCCAGGCCCCGACAGGGGACTATGGCTACACCTTC.

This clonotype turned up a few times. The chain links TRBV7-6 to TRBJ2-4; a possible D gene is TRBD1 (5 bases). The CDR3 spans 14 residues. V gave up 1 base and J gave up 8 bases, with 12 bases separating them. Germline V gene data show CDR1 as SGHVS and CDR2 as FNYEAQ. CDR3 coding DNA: TGTGCCAGCAGCTTAGTGCCAGGGTGGGACATTCAGTACTTC. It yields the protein CASSLVPGWDIQYF.

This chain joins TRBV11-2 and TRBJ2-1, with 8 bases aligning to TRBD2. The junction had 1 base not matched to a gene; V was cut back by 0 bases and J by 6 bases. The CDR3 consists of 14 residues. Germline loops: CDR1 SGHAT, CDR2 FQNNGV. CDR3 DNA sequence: TGTGCCAGCAGCTTAGAAGGGACTAGCAATGAGCAGTTCTTC. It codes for CASSLEGTSNEQFF.

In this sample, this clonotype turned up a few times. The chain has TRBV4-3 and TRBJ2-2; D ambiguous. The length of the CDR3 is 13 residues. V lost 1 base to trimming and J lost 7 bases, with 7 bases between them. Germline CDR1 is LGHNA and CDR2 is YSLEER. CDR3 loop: CASSQGKVGELFF. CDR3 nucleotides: TGCGCCAGCAGCCAAGGCAAAGTCGGGGAGCTGTTTTTT.

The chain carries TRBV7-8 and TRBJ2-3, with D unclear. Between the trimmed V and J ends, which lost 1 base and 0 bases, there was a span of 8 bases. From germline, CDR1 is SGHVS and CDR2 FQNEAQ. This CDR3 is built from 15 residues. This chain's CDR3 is CASSLELISTDTQYF. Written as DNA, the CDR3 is TGTGCCAGCAGCTTAGAGCTGATTAGCACAGATACGCAGTATTTT.

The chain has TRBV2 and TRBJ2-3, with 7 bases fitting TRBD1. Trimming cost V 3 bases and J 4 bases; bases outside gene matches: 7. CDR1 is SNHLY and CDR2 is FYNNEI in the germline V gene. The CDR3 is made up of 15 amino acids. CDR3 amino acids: CASSDDRVGPDTQYF. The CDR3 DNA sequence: TGTGCCAGCAGTGACGACAGGGTGGGTCCAGATACGCAGTATTTT. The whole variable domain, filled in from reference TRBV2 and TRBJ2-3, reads EPEVTQTPSHQVTQMGQEVILRCVPISNHLYFYWYRQILGQKVEFLVSFYNNEISEKSEIFDDQFSVERPDGSNFTLKIRSTKLEDSAMYFCASSDDRVGPDTQYFGPGTRLTVL.

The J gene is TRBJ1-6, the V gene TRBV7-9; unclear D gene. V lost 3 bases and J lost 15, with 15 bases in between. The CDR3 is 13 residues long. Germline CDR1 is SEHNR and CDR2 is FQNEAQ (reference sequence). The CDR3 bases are TGTGCCAGCAGCTTCGGTCCCCCAGGCCACCTCCACTTT. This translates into CASSFGPPGHLHF.

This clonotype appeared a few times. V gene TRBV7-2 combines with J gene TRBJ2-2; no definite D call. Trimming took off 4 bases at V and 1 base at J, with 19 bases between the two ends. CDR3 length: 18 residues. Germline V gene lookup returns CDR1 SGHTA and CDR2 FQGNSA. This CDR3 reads CASSSDLVRLGNTGELFF. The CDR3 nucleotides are TGTGCCAGCAGCTCAGATCTCGTGCGGCTAGGGAACACCGGGGAGCTGTTTTTT. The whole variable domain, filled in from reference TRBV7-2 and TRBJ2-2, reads GAGVSQSPSNKVTEKGKDVELRCDPISGHTALYWYRQSLGQGLEFLIYFQGNSAPDKSGLPSDRFSAERTGGSVSTLTIQRTQQEDSAVYLCASSSDLVRLGNTGELFFGEGSRLTVL.

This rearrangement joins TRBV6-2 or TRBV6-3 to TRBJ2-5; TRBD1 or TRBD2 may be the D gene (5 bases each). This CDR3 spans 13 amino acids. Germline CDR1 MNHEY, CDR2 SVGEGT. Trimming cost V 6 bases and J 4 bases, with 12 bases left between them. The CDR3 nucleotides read TGTGCCAGCAGAGGGACCGTCGGAGAGACCCAGTACTTC. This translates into CASRGTVGETQYF.

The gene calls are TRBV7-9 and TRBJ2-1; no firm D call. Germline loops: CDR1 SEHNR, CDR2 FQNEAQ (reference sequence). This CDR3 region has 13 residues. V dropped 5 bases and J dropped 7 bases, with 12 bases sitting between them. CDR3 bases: TGTGCCAGCAGCCTGGGCGTCGGTAATGAGCAGTTCTTC. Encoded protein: CASSLGVGNEQFF.